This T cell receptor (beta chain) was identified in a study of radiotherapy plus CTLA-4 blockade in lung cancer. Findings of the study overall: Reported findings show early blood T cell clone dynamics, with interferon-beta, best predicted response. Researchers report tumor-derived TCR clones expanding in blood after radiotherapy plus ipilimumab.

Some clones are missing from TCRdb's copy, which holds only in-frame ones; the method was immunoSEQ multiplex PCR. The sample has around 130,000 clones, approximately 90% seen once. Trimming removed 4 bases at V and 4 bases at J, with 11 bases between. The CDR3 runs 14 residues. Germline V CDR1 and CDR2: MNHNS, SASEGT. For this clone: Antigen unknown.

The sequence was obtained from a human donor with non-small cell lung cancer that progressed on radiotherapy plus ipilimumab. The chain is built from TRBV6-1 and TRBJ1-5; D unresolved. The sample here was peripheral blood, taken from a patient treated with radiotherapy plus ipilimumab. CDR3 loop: CASSAVWGNQPQHF. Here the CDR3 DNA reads TGTGCCAGCAGTGCCGTCTGGGGAAATCAGCCCCAGCATTTT.